These 29 T cell receptor beta chains were sequenced from one sample in a study of blood T cells in healthy people across ages. A second PCR of 7 to 11 cycles used a sample-barcoded 5' primer and a J-beta primer mix. TCRdb reanalysed the 5' RACE reads using MiXCR and keeps one entry per CDR3 protein. Here the sample spans roughly 2 million distinct CDR3 sequences, roughly 50% being singletons. Sequencing was done on a sample of blood. The receptors stem from a woman aged 40 to 49 in good health.

This clonotype has just a few counts. This chain links TRBV11-1 with TRBJ2-5; 8 bases map to TRBD2. The J call could be wrong; TRBJ2-7 is a better fit for the DNA end. The CDR3 runs to 15 residues. Germline lookup yields CDR1 SGHAT and CDR2 FQDESV (reference sequence). The CDR3 here is CASSFSGGGTYEQYF. The CDR3 bases are TGTGCCAGCAGCTTCTCCGGGGGGGGAACTTACGAGCAGTACTTC.

The chain has TRBV6-5 and TRBJ1-2; TRBD1 matches 7 bases. Looked up from germline, CDR1 is MNHEY and CDR2 is SVGAGI. The CDR3 sequence is 14 residues long. V lost 2 bases and J lost 7; bases outside the gene matches: 7. CDR3 nucleotide sequence: TGTGCCAGCAGTTACCTCAGGACAGGCGGTGGCTACACCTTC. It translates to CASSYLRTGGGYTF.

In its sample, this clonotype was seen a few times. The chain employs TRBV6-6 and TRBJ1-1; 8 bases agree with TRBD1. Looked up from germline, CDR1 is MNHNY and CDR2 is SVGAGI (reference sequence). The CDR3 contains 14 residues. J was trimmed by 5 bases and V by 6 bases; bases with no gene match: 8. CDR3 coding DNA: TGTGCCAGCAGAACCCCCGGACAGGGTACTGAAGCTTTCTTT. It codes for CASRTPGQGTEAFF.

The chain carries TRBV6-2 or TRBV6-3 and TRBJ2-4, with a weak D call TRBD1 (7 bases). CDR1 MNHEY and CDR2 SVGEGT come from the germline V gene. The CDR3 contains 15 residues. V was clipped by 6 bases and J by 0 bases, with 12 bases between them. The CDR3 DNA reads TGTGCCAGCAGGGCAGGGGGGTTAGCCAAAAACATTCAGTACTTC. Its translation: CASRAGGLAKNIQYF.

V and J are TRBV7-2 and TRBJ2-1; perhaps TRBD1 as D (6 bases). This CDR3 region has 15 residues. V was pared by 6 bases and J by 0 bases, with 12 bases between. Germline V gene sequence: CDR1 SGHTA, CDR2 FQGNSA. The CDR3 DNA reads as TGTGCCAGCAGATCATACAGGGTCTCCTACAATGAGCAGTTCTTC. Its protein product is CASRSYRVSYNEQFF.

As regards this clonotype: Relative to the germline gene, one junction end is altered; a read error may explain this. The chain employs TRBV7-7 and TRBJ2-2; 8 bases map to TRBD1. The CDR3 covers 15 residues. Germline lookup yields CDR1 SSHAT and CDR2 FNYEAQ (reference sequence). This CDR3 reads CASSLGTGNTGELFF. The CDR3 region has the DNA TGTGCTAGCAGTTTAGGGACAGGAAACACCGGGGAGCTGTTTTTT.

This clonotype was observed a single time. This sequence joins TRBV28 and TRBJ2-3; 7 nucleotides line up with TRBD2. Losses at the gene ends were 8 bases for V and 5 bases for J; bases not matched to a gene: 7. Germline assignment: CDR1 MDHEN and CDR2 SYDVKM. The CDR3 is made up of 13 amino acids. CDR3 DNA sequence: TGTGCCAGCCTAGTGGGGGGGGGAGATACGCAGTATTTT. It encodes CASLVGGGDTQYF.

This clonotype was seen only once. The chain has TRBV4-1 and TRBJ1-4, with a weak D call TRBD1 (5 bases). The germline CDR1 and CDR2 sequences are MGHRA and YSYEKL. Trimming shortened V by 2 bases and J by 5 bases, and 24 bases separated the two germline ends. The CDR3 is 19 amino acids. The DNA of the CDR3 is TGCGCCAGCAGCCAACCAACCGGGGGAATACAGGATTTCAATGAAAAACTGTTTTTT. Its protein is CASSQPTGGIQDFNEKLFF.

CDR3 nucleotides: TGTGCCGCCCGGGGGGCCCTTTCCTATGGCTACACCTTC. This gives the protein CAARGALSYGYTF. The chain joins TRBV12-3 or TRBV12-4 to TRBJ1-2; TRBD1 is a possible D gene (6 bases). This CDR3 is 13 amino acids long. V was pared by 11 bases and J by 4 bases, with 17 bases between.

The V call is TRBV7-2, the J call TRBJ2-4; 7 nucleotides align to TRBD1. The J call is in doubt because the DNA end fits TRBJ2-7 better. The germline CDR1 and CDR2 sequences are SGHTA and FQGNSA. CDR3 length: 14 amino acids. The CDR3 coding sequence is TGTGCCAGCAGCTATACCCGACAGGGTTACGAGCAGTACTTC. Translated: CASSYTRQGYEQYF.

V usage is TRBV6-1 and J usage is TRBJ2-1; D is ambiguous. The V and J ends lost 7 bases and 6 bases respectively, with 7 bases between them. The germline gives CDR1 MNHNS, CDR2 SASEGT. There are 11 residues in the CDR3. The CDR3 protein is CASTHTNEQFF. CDR3 DNA: TGTGCCAGCACCCACACCAATGAGCAGTTCTTC.

The chain carries TRBV5-5 and TRBJ2-5, with 8 nucleotides matching TRBD2. Germline CDR1 SGHKS, CDR2 YYEKEE (reference sequence). This CDR3 has 16 residues. After removal of 0 bases from V and 1 base from J, the junction contained 5 bases not matched to a gene. The CDR3, as DNA: TGTGCCAGCAGCTTGGCTCTGCGGGGGGCCCAAGAGACCCAGTACTTC. Its translation: CASSLALRGAQETQYF.

This clonotype has a count of ten or more. The chain combines TRBV29-1 with TRBJ2-5, with TRBD1 matching 7 bases. This CDR3 is 14 amino acids long. CDR1 and CDR2 (germline): SQVTM, ANQGSEA. The junction had 6 bases not matched to a gene; V was cut back by 0 bases and J by 5 bases. The CDR3, as DNA: TGCAGCGTTGAAGAGAGGGGGCATGGTGAGACCCAGTACTTC. Translated: CSVEERGHGETQYF.

The chain has TRBV6-2 or TRBV6-3 and TRBJ2-3; 8 positions agree with TRBD2. Trimming cost V 8 bases and J 4 bases; bases outside gene matches: 5. The CDR3 is made up of 13 amino acids. Germline assignment: CDR1 MNHEY and CDR2 SVGEGT. This CDR3 reads CASQKRGPDTQYF. The CDR3 bases are TGTGCCAGCCAAAAGCGGGGGCCAGATACGCAGTATTTT.

The rearrangement links TRBV9 to TRBJ2-2; 7 nucleotides align to TRBD2. Trimming at V came to 2 bases and at J to 4 bases, leaving 2 bases not matched to a gene. The CDR3 loop spans 14 amino acids. Germline CDR1 and CDR2: SGDLS and YYNGEE. The chain's CDR3 is CASSVVAGTGELFF. For the CDR3, the DNA is TGTGCCAGCAGCGTGGTAGCGGGCACCGGGGAGCTGTTTTTT.

This clonotype was counted between two and nine times. V and J are TRBV20-1 and TRBJ2-3; no definite D call. Germline loops: CDR1 DFQATT, CDR2 SNEGSKA (reference sequence). The CDR3 runs to 15 residues. Trimming took off 6 bases at V and 4 bases at J, with 20 bases between the two ends. CDR3 loop: CSANPGRALADTQYF. The CDR3, as DNA: TGCAGTGCGAACCCCGGGCGAGCCCTTGCAGATACGCAGTATTTT.

There are many counts of this clonotype. The V gene is TRBV5-1, the J gene TRBJ2-3, with D maybe TRBD2 (5 bases). V gave up 5 bases and J gave up 0 bases, with 19 bases separating them. The CDR3 totals 17 residues. CDR1 and CDR2 (germline): SGHRS, YFSETQ. CDR3 bases: TGCGCCAGCAGACCTGACGGCGGAGCGGCTAGCACAGATACGCAGTATTTT. Encoded protein: CASRPDGGAASTDTQYF.

This chain connects TRBV10-3 to TRBJ1-5; possible D gene TRBD1, 6 bases. Germline CDR1 ENHRY, CDR2 SYGVKD. The germline V and J ends were trimmed by 0 bases and 7 bases, with 16 bases remaining between them. This CDR3 has 16 amino acids. CDR3 coding DNA: TGTGCCATCAGTGAGTCGAGTCGGGGGGCGGTCCAGCCCCAGCATTTT. It codes for CAISESSRGAVQPQHF.

This clonotype was counted once. This chain connects TRBV7-2 to TRBJ2-7; TRBD1 or TRBD2 may be the D gene (5 bases each). Germline CDR1 is SGHTA and CDR2 is FQGNSA. The CDR3 covers 14 residues. Trimming left V 3 bases short and J 10 bases short, with 19 bases between. The chain's CDR3 is CASSLRDPRGAQYF. The CDR3 DNA reads as TGTGCCAGCAGCTTGAGGGACCCCCGTGGGGCCCAGTACTTC.

The genes are TRBV20-1 and TRBJ2-3; no definite D call. The germline gives CDR1 DFQATT, CDR2 SNEGSKA (reference sequence). CDR3 size: 15 residues. Between the trimmed V and J ends, which lost 0 bases and 0 bases, there was a span of 10 bases. CDR3 nucleotide sequence: TGCAGTGCTAGAGATACAAGAAGGAGCACAGATACGCAGTATTTT. Protein product: CSARDTRRSTDTQYF.

In this sample, this clonotype turned up a few times. J is TRBJ2-4 and V is TRBV20-1; weak D call: TRBD2 (5 bases). Trimming removed 2 bases from V and 13 bases from J, with 21 bases in between. CDR3 length: 14 residues. Germline lookup yields CDR1 DFQATT and CDR2 SNEGSKA (reference sequence). The CDR3 here is CSARNPALGWEQYF. The DNA for the CDR3 is TGCAGTGCTAGAAACCCGGCGCTGGGTTGGGAGCAGTACTTC.

V gene TRBV7-2 combines with J gene TRBJ2-7; TRBD2 matches 13 bases. Germline lookup yields CDR1 SGHTA and CDR2 FQGNSA. V lost 0 bases to trimming and J lost 2 bases; unmatched junction nucleotides: 4. The CDR3 runs to 17 residues. The CDR3 region has the DNA TGTGCCAGCAGCTTAGCTAGACTAGCGGGGGGAACCTACGAGCAGTACTTC. Protein product: CASSLARLAGGTYEQYF.

This clonotype was seen once. The CDR3, as DNA: TGTGCCAGCAACATCAACCGAGGACTGGGTCAAGAGACCCAGTACTTC. It translates to CASNINRGLGQETQYF. The rearrangement uses TRBV6-5 and TRBJ2-5; D may be TRBD2 (5 bases). The V end was cut by 7 bases, the J end by 2 bases, with 20 bases between. The CDR3 is 16 amino acids. CDR1 is MNHEY and CDR2 is SVGAGI in the germline V gene.

This clonotype was observed a handful of times. The rearrangement joins TRBV5-6 to TRBJ2-5, with no clear D. This CDR3 comprises 14 residues. Deletions cut 0 bases from V and 3 bases from J, with 9 bases between. Germline-derived CDR1 and CDR2 are SGHDT and YYEEEE. DNA of the CDR3: TGTGCCAGCAGCTTGGCAGCGACGGAAGAGACCCAGTACTTC. This codes for CASSLAATEETQYF.

The rearrangement joins TRBV6-6 to TRBJ1-5; the match to TRBD1 covers 8 bases. This CDR3 spans 16 amino acids. Germline assignment: CDR1 MNHNY and CDR2 SVGAGI (reference sequence). Unmatched junction bases numbered 8, after V lost 5 bases and J lost 2 bases. CDR3 coding DNA: TGTGCCAGCAGTCCGTTCGGACAGGGACGCAATCAGCCCCAGCATTTT. Protein: CASSPFGQGRNQPQHF.

The genes are TRBV9 and TRBJ1-2; D call uncertain. Per the germline V gene, CDR1 is SGDLS and CDR2 is YYNGEE. The CDR3 loop spans 14 amino acids. Between the trimmed V and J ends, which lost 0 bases and 2 bases, there was a span of 8 bases. CDR3 coding DNA: TGTGCCAGCAGCGTAGGGCGGGTCAACTATGGCTACACCTTC. It specifies CASSVGRVNYGYTF.

This sequence joins TRBV20-1 and TRBJ2-1, with D unresolved. Trimming left V 3 bases short and J 4 bases short, with 25 bases between. The CDR3 runs 18 residues. The germline gives CDR1 DFQATT, CDR2 SNEGSKA (reference sequence). The CDR3 region has the DNA TGCAGTGCTAGGGGCCGGTTGCAAGCTCTGGGGTATTACAATGAGCAGTTCTTC. Translation gives CSARGRLQALGYYNEQFF.

The J gene is TRBJ1-2, the V gene TRBV5-6; 7 positions match TRBD1. This CDR3 spans 14 amino acids. The ends lost 4 bases at V and 8 bases at J; junction bases unmatched: 11. The germline V gene encodes CDR1 SGHDT and CDR2 YYEEEE. CDR3 DNA: TGTGCCAGCAGCATTAAGGACAGGCCCTGGGGCTACACCTTC. Translating gives CASSIKDRPWGYTF. Complete variable domain (other parts from reference TRBV5-6 and TRBJ1-2): DAGVTQSPTHLIKTRGQQVTLRCSPKSGHDTVSWYQQALGQGPQFIFQYYEEEERQRGNFPDRFSGHQFPNYSSELNVNALLLGDSALYLCASSIKDRPWGYTFGSGTRLTVV.

The gene calls are TRBV24-1 and TRBJ2-1; D unclear. The germline V gene encodes CDR1 KGHDR and CDR2 SFDVKD. V was pared by 6 bases and J by 0 bases, with 8 bases between. There are 14 residues in the CDR3. The CDR3 DNA follows: TGTGCCACCAGTCAACCGAGCTCCTACAATGAGCAGTTCTTC. It specifies CATSQPSSYNEQFF.